Here is one TCR beta chain with its context. This record comes from a study of blood T cell repertoires in COVID-19. Overall study context: Sites across the United States, Italy and Spain contributed samples from acute and convalescent COVID-19. PBMCs, B-cell-depleted T cells, or T cells provided the cDNA or gDNA that made up the material.

Clones were read by immunoSEQ multiplex PCR, and TCRdb kept only the in-frame ones, dropping some. The sample consists of 100,000 to 150,000 clones, approximately 90% of them appearing once. Germline CDR1 KGHDR, CDR2 SFDVKD. V was pared by 0 bases and J by 3 bases, with 5 bases of the junction left unmatched. The CDR3 loop spans 17 amino acids. Sequenced: peripheral blood. The genes are TRBV24-1 and TRBJ2-2, with TRBD1 matching 8 bases. The TCR originated in a man in his 70s with active COVID-19. Here the CDR3 reads CATSDLRGTGDTGELFF. Here the CDR3 DNA reads TGTGCCACCAGTGATTTGAGGGGGACAGGTGACACCGGGGAGCTGTTTTTT.